This T cell receptor beta chain was sequenced for a study of blood T cell repertoires in COVID-19. In the study overall: Collection of acute and convalescent COVID-19 samples took place in the United States, Italy and Spain.

The CDR3 covers 15 residues. Trimming cost V 3 bases and J 1 base; bases outside gene matches: 2. Germline V gene data show CDR1 as KGHDR and CDR2 as SFDVKD. Profiled with immunoSEQ multiplex PCR; TCRdb holds only in-frame clones, not every one. This repertoire shows roughly 400,000 clones, roughly nine tenths found once; its top ten account for about 0.9%. Those who participated ranged in age from 18 to 89 years and resided in 20 to 30 US areas. Up to 2 weeks before entering the study, exposed participants had met a COVID-19 case. V and J are TRBV24-1 and TRBJ1-5; 7 nucleotides line up with TRBD1. The material sequenced was PBMCs or T cells enriched from blood (not recorded which). This TCR was sampled from a woman in her forties who had been exposed to COVID-19. The CDR3 spells CATSDPRGSNQPQHF. CDR3 bases: TGTGCCACCAGTGATCCCAGGGGGAGCAATCAGCCCCAGCATTTT.